This TCR beta chain was obtained from a study of T cells in Graves' hyperthyroidism and ophthalmopathy. For the study at large: Initial diagnosis, before any treatment, was when peripheral blood was collected. Points from the study as a whole: A model of 13 V-J features distinguished ophthalmopathy from stable hyperthyroidism. Most thyroid clonotypes that were expanded above 0.001 also turned up in blood.

RNA transcripts were the template for amplifying TCR beta CDR3 regions. The study used the HTBI primer set for a first-round RT-PCR of the TCR CDR3. TCRdb re-called the multiplex PCR reads through MiXCR, storing one row per CDR3 protein. The top ten clones hold under 8% of a sample with some 560,000 distinct CDR3 sequences, approximately 14% of them seen once. With regard to this clonotype: Its antigen is not identified.

The CDR3 is 17 residues long. J lost 2 bases, V lost 5 bases, and 12 bases had no gene match. Germline-derived CDR1 and CDR2 are SGHDT and YYEEEE. The specimen was blood. This clonotype originated in a woman in her twenties or thirties with Graves' hyperthyroidism. The V and J genes are TRBV5-6 and TRBJ2-5; TRBD2 aligns across 10 bases. The CDR3 reads CASSLFLAGAWQETQYF. The CDR3 nucleotides read TGTGCCAGCAGTTTGTTCCTAGCGGGAGCGTGGCAAGAGACCCAGTACTTC.